These 8 T cell receptor beta chains were all obtained from the same sample, sequenced in a study of blood T cell repertoires in COVID-19. Libraries were prepared by immunoSEQ multiplex PCR; TCRdb keeps only in-frame clonotypes and omits some of them. The repertoire includes roughly 190,000 clones, around 82% of them detected once, and roughly 2.9% sits in the top ten. Sequenced sample: peripheral blood. The origin of the receptors is a man aged 45 to 65 with active or convalescent COVID-19.

The chain couples TRBV19 to TRBJ2-7; D is ambiguous. The CDR3 has 12 residues. Trimming left V 4 bases short and J 4 bases short, with 8 bases between. Germline V CDR1 and CDR2: LNHDA, SQIVND (reference sequence). CDR3 coding DNA: TGTGCCAGTAGTAACGGCAGGTACGAGCAGTACTTC. As protein: CASSNGRYEQYF. The whole variable domain, filled in from reference TRBV19 and TRBJ2-7, reads DGGITQSPKYLFRKEGQNVTLSCEQNLNHDAMYWYRQDPGQGLRLIYYSQIVNDFQKGDIAEGYSVSREKKESFPLTVTSAQKNPTAFYLCASSNGRYEQYFGPGTRLTVT.

The rearrangement links TRBV12-5 to TRBJ2-1; TRBD2 aligns across 10 bases. Germline assignment: CDR1 LGHNT and CDR2 FRNRAP. The CDR3 covers 15 residues. The V and J ends lost 7 bases and 7 bases, in that order; junction bases with no gene match: 10. CDR3 sequence reads: CASVYSGRTSNEQFF. The CDR3 nucleotides are TGTGCTAGTGTGTATAGCGGGAGGACGTCAAATGAGCAGTTCTTC.

The chain employs TRBV27 and TRBJ1-3; 8 positions match TRBD1. The CDR3 has 15 amino acids. The ends lost 4 bases at V and 2 bases at J; junction bases unmatched: 4. Germline CDR1 and CDR2: MNHEY and SMNVEV (reference sequence). The CDR3 nucleotides read TGTGCCAGCAGTTCACGACAGGGGACTGGAAACACCATATATTTT. It specifies CASSSRQGTGNTIYF.

This clone was counted once. The CDR3 sequence is CAWSQEGQSNTEAFF. The CDR3 region has the DNA TGTGCCTGGAGCCAGGAAGGACAGTCGAACACTGAAGCTTTCTTT. The V call is TRBV30, the J call TRBJ1-1; D is possibly TRBD1 (6 bases). The CDR3 extends over 15 amino acids. Germline V gene sequence: CDR1 GTSNPN, CDR2 SVGIG (reference sequence). V was pared by 3 bases and J by 1 base, with 15 bases between.

The CDR3 DNA is TGCGCCAGCAGTGAGTCTCGCGGGGGCCAAGAGACCCAGTACTTC. It specifies CASSESRGGQETQYF. The chain recombines TRBV10-1 with TRBJ2-5, with 7 bases lining up with TRBD2. The CDR3 is made up of 15 amino acids. V trimming: 0 bases; J trimming: 1 base; junction bases outside the gene matches: 2. Germline V gene lookup returns CDR1 WNHNN and CDR2 SYGVQD (reference sequence).

This chain connects TRBV21-1 to TRBJ2-3; TRBD2, the table's D call, lacks a check against the DNA. TRBV21-1 is designated a pseudogene. The CDR3 extends over 9 amino acids. The CDR3 reads CASPDERYF. The CDR3 coding sequence is TGTGCCAGCCCGGATGAGCGGTATTTT.

This chain joins TRBV6-5 and TRBJ1-2, with 8 bases that match TRBD1. In germline, CDR1 is MNHEY, CDR2 SVGAGI. The CDR3 has 16 amino acids. Losses at the gene ends were 0 bases for V and 3 bases for J; bases not matched to a gene: 6. The CDR3 spells CASSYSSGGADYGYTF. The CDR3 DNA sequence: TGTGCCAGCAGTTACTCCTCAGGGGGCGCAGACTATGGCTACACCTTC.

The rearrangement links TRBV6-5 to TRBJ2-7, with a weak D call TRBD1 (5 bases). Looked up from germline, CDR1 is MNHEY and CDR2 is SVGAGI. The CDR3 loop spans 13 amino acids. V was shortened by 8 bases and J by 4 bases, with 15 bases between the two germline ends. The CDR3 spells CASGAQGAYEQYF. CDR3 nucleotides: TGTGCCAGCGGCGCCCAGGGTGCGTACGAGCAGTACTTC.